The clone carrying this T cell receptor beta chain was recorded many times. This specimen comes from a study of T cells in Graves' hyperthyroidism and ophthalmopathy. It was RNA transcripts that yielded the amplified TCR beta CDR3 regions. First-round RT-PCR with HTBI primers amplified the TCR CDR3 region. TCRdb ran MiXCR on the multiplex PCR reads and lists one entry per CDR3 protein. The sample contains around 300,000 distinct CDR3 sequences, roughly an eighth of which appear only once. J lost 0 bases, V lost 6 bases, and 13 bases had no gene match. Germline lookup yields CDR1 MNHNS and CDR2 SASEGT. The CDR3 is 17 amino acids. Ophthalmopathy patients all had a Clinical Activity Score of at least 3, a NOSPECS grade of at least 4 and disease under 3 months old.

The chain combines TRBV6-1 with TRBJ2-7, with 8 bases matching TRBD1. The sequencing sample was made of blood. The clonotype comes from a woman in her 40s with Graves' ophthalmopathy. CDR3: CASSPGQAQGNSYEQYF. CDR3 sequence (DNA): TGTGCCAGCAGCCCGGGACAGGCTCAAGGAAACTCCTACGAGCAGTACTTC.